The table lists the clone carrying this T cell receptor beta chain with many counts. These data belong to a study of T cells in Graves' hyperthyroidism and ophthalmopathy. The CDR3 has 14 residues. Trimming removed 5 bases from V and 5 bases from J, with 15 bases in between. CDR1 SEHNR and CDR2 FQNEAQ come from the germline V gene (reference sequence). Pregnant or lactating patients were excluded, as were those with uncontrolled infection or other autoimmune disease. Amplified TCR beta CDR3 regions came from RNA transcripts. HTBI primers were employed in a first-round RT-PCR of the TCR CDR3. Each CDR3 protein gets one entry after TCRdb re-called the multiplex PCR reads with MiXCR. Among fewer than 750,000 distinct CDR3 sequences, roughly 15% were seen once, and the ten largest hold approximately 13%.

The sequencing sample was made of blood. This clonotype was sampled from a woman between 45 and 65 years old with Graves' ophthalmopathy. This chain links TRBV7-9 with TRBJ1-1; D perhaps matches TRBD1 (6 bases). The CDR3 sequence: CASSLERGRTEAFF. The CDR3 nucleotides are TGTGCCAGCAGCCTAGAGCGGGGGCGAACTGAAGCTTTCTTT.